Presented here are 14 T cell receptor beta chains from one specimen sequenced in a study of T cells in tuberculosis. TCRdb's copy holds only in-frame clones and misses some; the assay was immunoSEQ multiplex PCR. The sample yields tens of thousands of clones, over 90% seen once. The time point was: new active TB diagnosis, blood taken before or within 7 days of starting treatment. Sequenced material: PBMCs, taken at tuberculosis diagnosis. These receptors were taken from an adult with tuberculosis.

The DNA for the CDR3 is TGTGCCTGGGGACAGGGACCTGGAAACACCATATATTTT. Its protein is CAWGQGPGNTIYF. This chain uses TRBV30 with TRBJ1-3, with 8 bases aligning to TRBD1. CDR3 length: 13 residues. Unmatched junction bases numbered 2, after V lost 5 bases and J lost 2 bases. The germline gives CDR1 GTSNPN, CDR2 SVGIG (reference sequence).

The chain has TRBV28 and TRBJ2-1, with 8 bases matching TRBD2. V trimming: 3 bases; J trimming: 6 bases; junction bases outside the gene matches: 7. This CDR3 has 15 amino acids. In germline, CDR1 is MDHEN, CDR2 SYDVKM. The CDR3 nucleotides are TGTGCCAGCAGTTTTCAAGCGGGGGAATTCAATGAGCAGTTCTTC. This sequence encodes CASSFQAGEFNEQFF.

V usage is TRBV12-1 and J usage is TRBJ2-1; TRBD2 is taken as the D call from the table, unchecked against the DNA. TRBV12-1 has pseudogene status. The CDR3 consists of 23 residues. In nucleotides, the CDR3 is TGTGCCAGCAGCTTTGCGCAAAAGCCCGGGACTAGCGGGATTATCAACTCCTACAATGAGCAGTTCTTC. This translates into CASSFAQKPGTSGIINSYNEQFF.

The chain is built from TRBV6-1 and TRBJ2-7; TRBD2 agrees at 7 bases. The CDR3 covers 12 residues. The germline gives CDR1 MNHNS, CDR2 SASEGT. With 3 bases clipped from V and 5 bases from J, the junction kept 1 base outside the gene matches. This CDR3 reads CASSDRGDEQYF. CDR3 in DNA: TGTGCCAGCAGTGATCGGGGGGACGAGCAGTACTTC.

The table lists this clone with a count of one. The chain uses TRBV29-1 and TRBJ2-2; D may be TRBD2 (5 bases). Per the germline V gene, CDR1 is SQVTM and CDR2 is ANQGSEA. Trimming cost V 4 bases and J 4 bases, with 10 bases left between them. This CDR3 has 13 amino acids. The CDR3 loop is CSVGGPSTGELFF. CDR3 bases: TGCAGCGTTGGAGGGCCGAGCACCGGGGAGCTGTTTTTT.

This sequence joins TRBV6-5 and TRBJ2-1, with D tentatively TRBD2 (6 bases). The CDR3 length is 15 residues. CDR1 is MNHEY, CDR2 SVGAGI, per germline. V dropped 5 bases and J dropped 4 bases, with 15 bases sitting between them. CDR3 in amino acids: CASSRDSPTYNEQFF. CDR3 bases: TGTGCCAGCAGTCGGGACTCCCCTACTTACAATGAGCAGTTCTTC.

CDR3 nucleotide sequence: TGTGCCAGCAGCGTAGAAGGACAGGGGATCCAAGAGACCCAGTACTTC. Residues: CASSVEGQGIQETQYF. The gene calls are TRBV9 and TRBJ2-5; 9 bases line up with TRBD1. CDR1 and CDR2 from the germline V gene are SGDLS and YYNGEE. The ends lost 0 bases at V and 1 base at J; junction bases unmatched: 4. The CDR3 runs 16 residues.

The V call is TRBV13, the J call TRBJ1-4; unclear D gene. Per the germline V gene, CDR1 is PRHDT and CDR2 is FYEKMQ (reference sequence). V lost 6 bases and J lost 2, with 16 bases in between. The CDR3 is 16 amino acids. The CDR3 sequence: CASSLRGRMTNEKLFF. CDR3 DNA: TGTGCCAGCAGTCTGCGCGGGAGGATGACTAATGAAAAACTGTTTTTT.

The gene calls are TRBV19 and TRBJ1-2; D not certain. The CDR3 sequence is 14 residues long. Deletions cut 6 bases from V and 8 bases from J, with 19 bases between. Per the germline V gene, CDR1 is LNHDA and CDR2 is SQIVND (reference sequence). The CDR3: CASRPRGTSRGYTF. The CDR3, as DNA: TGTGCCAGTAGACCCCGGGGAACCAGCAGGGGCTACACCTTC.

The chain recombines TRBV27 with TRBJ1-2; D gene ambiguous. This CDR3 is 13 amino acids long. V was trimmed by 6 bases and J by 1 base, leaving 9 bases between them. Looked up from germline, CDR1 is MNHEY and CDR2 is SMNVEV (reference sequence). CDR3 DNA: TGTGCCAGCAGCCCGGAGGGTAACTATGGCTACACCTTC. The encoded protein is CASSPEGNYGYTF.

V usage is TRBV7-2 and J usage is TRBJ2-3; 7 bases agree with TRBD1. Unmatched junction bases numbered 3, after V lost 3 bases and J lost 3 bases. The CDR3 has 14 amino acids. Germline V lookup: CDR1 SGHTA, CDR2 FQGNSA. The CDR3 DNA follows: TGTGCCAGCAGCTTTTACAGGGGTACAGATACGCAGTATTTT. Encoded protein: CASSFYRGTDTQYF.

The rearrangement joins TRBV13 to TRBJ2-7, with a tentative D call TRBD1 (6 bases). The CDR3 totals 13 residues. Trimming took off 4 bases at V and 3 bases at J, with 10 bases between the two ends. The germline gives CDR1 PRHDT, CDR2 FYEKMQ (reference sequence). CDR3 sequence (DNA): TGTGCCAGCAGCTACTTACAGGGCTACGAGCAGTACTTC. Its translation: CASSYLQGYEQYF.

The chain is built from TRBV6-1 and TRBJ1-1; maybe TRBD1 (5 bases). From germline, CDR1 is MNHNS and CDR2 SASEGT. V gave up 1 base and J gave up 5 bases, with 14 bases separating them. This CDR3 spans 15 amino acids. CDR3 loop: CASSEVGRGVTEAFF. The CDR3 DNA reads as TGTGCCAGCAGTGAAGTGGGCCGGGGGGTGACTGAAGCTTTCTTT.

This chain connects TRBV7-2 to TRBJ2-3; no definite D call. This CDR3 has 12 amino acids. V was shortened by 5 bases and J by 2 bases, with 5 bases between the two germline ends. Looked up from germline, CDR1 is SGHTA and CDR2 is FQGNSA. CDR3 DNA sequence: TGTGCCAGCAGCCCATTCACAGATACGCAGTATTTT. Residues: CASSPFTDTQYF.